The 5 T cell receptor beta chains given below trace back to one sample, sequenced in a study of cytomegalovirus exposure and HLA in healthy donors. The study ran its PCR with 60 Vbeta and 13 Jbeta primers. Produced via immunoSEQ multiplex PCR; TCRdb's table is partial and in-frame only. Altogether approximately 200,000 clones are present, 65% to 85% being singletons, with the ten largest covering about 1.5%. The sample consisted of PBMCs. The receptors originated from a woman between 18 and 29 years old in good health and CMV-seronegative.

V and J are TRBV7-9 and TRBJ1-5, with D possibly being TRBD1 (5 bases). This CDR3 contains 14 residues. Germline CDR1 is SEHNR and CDR2 is FQNEAQ (reference sequence). Trimming left V 7 bases short and J 2 bases short, with 12 bases between. The CDR3 reads CASKRGGGNQPQHF. The CDR3 DNA follows: TGTGCCAGCAAGAGGGGAGGAGGCAATCAGCCCCAGCATTTT.

The chain employs TRBV4-1 and TRBJ1-2; D gene ambiguous. The V end lost 0 bases, the J end lost 3 bases, and 5 bases lay between the germline ends. The CDR3 is 13 amino acids. From germline, CDR1 is MGHRA and CDR2 YSYEKL. The CDR3 DNA reads TGCGCCAGCAGCCAAGATATGTACTATGGCTACACCTTC. Its protein product is CASSQDMYYGYTF.

V and J are TRBV7-9 and TRBJ2-5, with D possibly being TRBD2 (6 bases). Germline V lookup: CDR1 SEHNR, CDR2 FQNEAQ (reference sequence). This CDR3 spans 15 amino acids. The V gene lost 5 bases and the J gene lost 1 base, with 14 bases spanning the gap. CDR3 protein: CASSLVGTFQETQYF. The CDR3 DNA reads TGTGCCAGCAGCCTAGTCGGGACTTTCCAAGAGACCCAGTACTTC.

This clone has more than one count but fewer than ten. V gene TRBV30 combines with J gene TRBJ2-1; D is ambiguous. The CDR3 loop spans 13 amino acids. The ends were cut back, 1 base at V and 4 bases at J, with 8 bases in the middle. Germline lookup yields CDR1 GTSNPN and CDR2 SVGIG (reference sequence). The CDR3 region is CAWSGANYNEQFF. CDR3 DNA sequence: TGTGCCTGGAGTGGTGCGAATTACAATGAGCAGTTCTTC.

The chain couples TRBV7-8 to TRBJ2-7; D not certain. This CDR3 contains 17 residues. V gave up 5 bases and J gave up 2 bases, with 22 bases separating them. Germline V gives CDR1 SGHVS, CDR2 FQNEAQ. The CDR3 loop reads CASSPQTAGNPPYEQYF. The CDR3 DNA follows: TGTGCCAGCAGCCCGCAGACGGCAGGCAACCCACCCTACGAGCAGTACTTC.